Shown below are 28 T cell receptor beta chains from a single sample sequenced in a study of blood T cell repertoires in COVID-19 (dated by TCRdb to 2020 to 2021). The library was prepared using the immunoSEQ multiplex PCR assay. Here the immuneACCESS table is served through TCRdb, limited to in-frame sequences with V and J called. Missing clones are a known gap in these copies; in checked studies unresolved V genes cover under half, and the rest lacks a known reason. The sample table records hundreds of thousands of clones; roughly nine tenths of these occur just once. Clones ranked in the top ten supply more than 10% of the sample. Sequencing was performed on peripheral blood. These receptors originate from a woman between 18 and 30 years old who had recovered from COVID-19.

This clone is a singleton in its sample. The chain is built from TRBV30 and TRBJ1-6; TRBD1 matches at 7 bases. Looked up from germline, CDR1 is GTSNPN and CDR2 is SVGIG (reference sequence). This CDR3 spans 14 amino acids. V shed 5 bases, J shed 7 bases, and the junction held 8 bases outside the gene matches. CDR3 protein: CAWEPGGFNSPLHF. For the CDR3, the DNA is TGTGCCTGGGAACCAGGGGGTTTCAATTCACCCCTCCACTTT.

This chain links TRBV19 with TRBJ1-1; TRBD1 might be the D (5 bases). The CDR3 extends over 14 amino acids. Per the germline V gene, CDR1 is LNHDA and CDR2 is SQIVND (reference sequence). V was pared by 3 bases and J by 2 bases, with 10 bases between. CDR3 sequence (DNA): TGTGCCAGTAGTATCGTGGGGCGCAACACTGAAGCTTTCTTT. It specifies CASSIVGRNTEAFF. The full variable domain, in which reference TRBV19 and TRBJ1-1 provide the parts outside the CDR3, is DGGITQSPKYLFRKEGQNVTLSCEQNLNHDAMYWYRQDPGQGLRLIYYSQIVNDFQKGDIAEGYSVSREKKESFPLTVTSAQKNPTAFYLCASSIVGRNTEAFFGQGTRLTVV.

The rearrangement links TRBV9 to TRBJ2-7; no clear D. The CDR3 has 13 residues. The germline V and J ends were trimmed by 3 bases and 0 bases, with 7 bases remaining between them. Germline CDR1 is SGDLS and CDR2 is YYNGEE. The CDR3 protein is CASSAANSYEQYF. The DNA of the CDR3 is TGTGCCAGCAGCGCAGCGAACTCCTACGAGCAGTACTTC.

The CDR3 spells CASSLGANTEAFF. Here the CDR3 DNA reads TGTGCCAGCAGCTTAGGGGCTAACACTGAAGCTTTCTTT. J is TRBJ1-1 and V is TRBV11-2, with D uncertain. CDR1 and CDR2 (germline): SGHAT, FQNNGV. With 1 base removed from V and 2 bases from J, the gap between germline ends came to 5 bases. This CDR3 region has 13 residues.

The V and J genes are TRBV6-6 and TRBJ2-7; 8 bases are shared with TRBD1. CDR1 is MNHNY, CDR2 SVGAGI, per germline (reference sequence). V was pared by 7 bases and J by 5 bases, with 10 bases of the junction left unmatched. The length of the CDR3 is 14 residues. The CDR3 DNA reads TGTGCCAGCACTCTATCGCAGGGGGCTCACGAGCAGTACTTC. Amino acids: CASTLSQGAHEQYF.

This clone came up once. This chain connects TRBV27 to TRBJ2-7; the D gene is possibly TRBD2 (6 bases). The CDR3 consists of 18 residues. Germline CDR1 is MNHEY and CDR2 is SMNVEV (reference sequence). V was shortened by 6 bases and J by 1 base, with 25 bases between the two germline ends. DNA for the CDR3: TGTGCCAGCAGCCCAACTAGCTCCAAAGGGATGATGTCCTACGAGCAGTACTTC. Encoded protein: CASSPTSSKGMMSYEQYF.

The CDR3 reads CASRTGYSGNQPQHF. The CDR3 DNA reads TGTGCCAGCAGGACGGGGTATTCCGGCAATCAGCCCCAGCATTTT. This sequence joins TRBV6-6 and TRBJ1-5; the D is unclear. Trimming took 6 bases from V and 2 from J, leaving 14 bases between them. Germline CDR1 MNHNY, CDR2 SVGAGI (reference sequence). This CDR3 is 15 amino acids long.

This chain's CDR3 is CASSLQQGTYGYTF. In nucleotides, the CDR3 is TGTGCCAGCAGTTTACAACAGGGCACCTATGGCTACACCTTC. The chain is built from TRBV28 and TRBJ1-2, with D perhaps matching TRBD1 (6 bases). The CDR3 is made up of 14 amino acids. The germline gives CDR1 MDHEN, CDR2 SYDVKM. The V and J ends lost 2 bases and 4 bases respectively, with 11 bases between them.

The rearrangement joins TRBV30 to TRBJ1-2; 7 bases line up with TRBD1. Germline loops: CDR1 GTSNPN, CDR2 SVGIG (reference sequence). Trimming cost V 1 base and J 2 bases; bases outside gene matches: 1. The CDR3 is 13 residues long. The CDR3 DNA is TGTGCCTGGAGTGAGGGGGCAAACTATGGCTACACCTTC. It specifies CAWSEGANYGYTF.

The chain carries TRBV4-2 and TRBJ1-1, with a tentative D call TRBD1 (5 bases). Trimming took off 6 bases at V and 3 bases at J, with 14 bases between the two ends. Germline V gene sequence: CDR1 LGHNA, CDR2 YNFKEQ. CDR3 length: 14 amino acids. The CDR3 DNA sequence: TGTGCCAGCAGGGGAGGGGCTTGGGACACTGAAGCTTTCTTT. Translation: CASRGGAWDTEAFF.

This chain connects TRBV9 to TRBJ1-2; TRBD1 matches at 8 bases. J gave up 5 bases and V 3 bases, and 12 bases lay outside the gene matches. Looked up from germline, CDR1 is SGDLS and CDR2 is YYNGEE. The CDR3 is made up of 16 amino acids. CDR3 in amino acids: CASSAPLDRADYGYTF. The CDR3 DNA sequence: TGTGCCAGCAGCGCCCCCCTGGACAGGGCAGATTATGGCTACACCTTC.

The CDR3 nucleotides read TGTGCCAGCGGCTACAGGGTAAATGTAGGCGAGACCCAGTACTTC. Residues: CASGYRVNVGETQYF. The rearrangement uses TRBV14 and TRBJ2-5; TRBD1 is a possible D gene (6 bases). The CDR3 spans 15 residues. Germline V gives CDR1 SGHDN, CDR2 FVKESK. V was shortened by 8 bases and J by 5 bases, with 21 bases between the two germline ends. Full variable domain (outside the CDR3, taken from reference TRBV14 and TRBJ2-5): EAGVTQFPSHSVIEKGQTVTLRCDPISGHDNLYWYRRVMGKEIKFLLHFVKESKQDESGMPNNRFLAERTGGTYSTLKVQPAELEDSGVYFCASGYRVNVGETQYFGPGTRLLVL.

In this sample, this clone turned up many times. The chain carries TRBV6-2 or TRBV6-3 and TRBJ2-1; possibly TRBD2 for D (5 bases). This CDR3 is 14 amino acids long. Deletions cut 2 bases from V and 0 bases from J, with 5 bases between. Germline V lookup: CDR1 MNHEY, CDR2 SVGEGT. The CDR3 bases are TGTGCCAGCAGTTACGGGAGCTCCTACAATGAGCAGTTCTTC. Protein: CASSYGSSYNEQFF.

V and J are TRBV14 and TRBJ1-5; D may be TRBD1 (5 bases). With 2 bases removed from V and 3 bases from J, the gap between germline ends came to 8 bases. The CDR3 is 14 residues long. Germline values: CDR1 SGHDN, CDR2 FVKESK. CDR3 DNA: TGTGCCAGCAGCCAATCAGGGTACAATCAGCCCCAGCATTTT. Amino acid sequence: CASSQSGYNQPQHF.

The chain carries TRBV4-1 and TRBJ1-2; 10 bases fit TRBD1. J gave up 4 bases and V 3 bases, and 2 bases lay outside the gene matches. The CDR3 sequence is 14 residues long. CDR1 is MGHRA and CDR2 is YSYEKL in the germline V gene. The CDR3 nucleotides are TGCGCCAGCAGCCATGGACAGGGGGGCTATGGCTACACCTTC. This codes for CASSHGQGGYGYTF.

CDR3 DNA: TGTGCCAGCAGCACGTCTAGCGGGCGCCACAATGAGCAGTTCTTC. It yields the protein CASSTSSGRHNEQFF. The gene calls are TRBV5-4 and TRBJ2-1, with 8 bases aligning to TRBD2. CDR3 length: 15 residues. The germline V gene has CDR1 SGHNT and CDR2 YYREEE (reference sequence). The J segment lost 5 bases and the V segment lost 4 bases, leaving 8 bases of the junction unmatched.

This rearrangement joins TRBV27 to TRBJ2-7; a possible D gene is TRBD2 (5 bases). The V and J ends lost 4 bases and 7 bases respectively, with 11 bases between them. The CDR3 consists of 12 residues. Germline-derived CDR1 and CDR2 are MNHEY and SMNVEV (reference sequence). The CDR3 protein is CASSSLGLEQYF. DNA for the CDR3: TGTGCCAGCAGTTCATTAGGACTGGAGCAGTACTTC.

The chain has TRBV6-4 and TRBJ2-7; 8 bases map to TRBD1. The CDR3 has 12 residues. V gave up 4 bases and J gave up 11 bases; unmatched junction bases: 7. Germline loops: CDR1 MRHNA, CDR2 SNTAGT. CDR3 in DNA: TGTGCCAGCAGTGTGCGGACAGGGTTCGAGTACTTC. Its translation: CASSVRTGFEYF.

The rearrangement joins TRBV19 to TRBJ2-7; tentative D call: TRBD2 (6 bases). The CDR3 totals 17 residues. Trimming stripped 3 bases from V and 7 bases from J, with 25 bases between. Germline assignment: CDR1 LNHDA and CDR2 SQIVND (reference sequence). CDR3 in amino acids: CASSIGSSPTHPWEQYF. CDR3 bases: TGTGCCAGTAGTATCGGGAGTAGCCCAACTCATCCCTGGGAGCAGTACTTC.

This clone came up once. The genes are TRBV28 and TRBJ2-7; a weak D match, TRBD2 (6 bases). The CDR3 runs to 17 residues. Trimming left V 3 bases short and J 0 bases short, with 18 bases between. Germline lookup yields CDR1 MDHEN and CDR2 SYDVKM. CDR3 bases: TGTGCCAGCAGTTTCCCCCTCCTCACGACTAGCTCCTACGAGCAGTACTTC. This gives the protein CASSFPLLTTSSYEQYF.

The V gene is TRBV9, the J gene TRBJ2-1; 11 nucleotides line up with TRBD2. This CDR3 is 16 amino acids long. Germline CDR1 reads SGDLS; CDR2 reads YYNGEE. Losses at the gene ends were 5 bases for V and 5 bases for J; bases not matched to a gene: 9. The DNA of the CDR3 is TGTGCCAGCAGGCCAATTCTAGCGGGAGGAGACAATGAGCAGTTCTTC. This codes for CASRPILAGGDNEQFF.

The gene calls are TRBV4-2 and TRBJ2-1, with TRBD2 matching 9 bases. The junction had 3 bases not matched to a gene; V was cut back by 4 bases and J by 5 bases. This CDR3 is built from 14 residues. The V gene's germline CDR1 is LGHNA and CDR2 YNFKEQ. CDR3 sequence reads: CASSRVAGDNEQFF. DNA for the CDR3: TGTGCCAGCAGCCGGGTAGCGGGGGACAATGAGCAGTTCTTC.

This chain links TRBV6-5 with TRBJ1-3, with D possibly TRBD1 on 6 matching bases. Germline V gene sequence: CDR1 MNHEY, CDR2 SVGAGI. The V and J ends lost 1 base and 2 bases respectively, with 6 bases between them. The CDR3 spans 14 residues. CDR3 protein: CASSYWGPGNTIYF. The CDR3 bases are TGTGCCAGCAGTTACTGGGGGCCTGGAAACACCATATATTTT.

The gene calls are TRBV24-1 and TRBJ2-1, with D unresolved. The CDR3 totals 14 residues. Trimming took off 3 bases at V and 9 bases at J, with 14 bases between the two ends. Looked up from germline, CDR1 is KGHDR and CDR2 is SFDVKD. In DNA form, the CDR3 reads TGTGCCACCAGTGATAATAAGAGGTCTAGTGAGCAGTTCTTC. Amino acid sequence: CATSDNKRSSEQFF.

V gene TRBV7-3 combines with J gene TRBJ2-1, with 8 positions matching TRBD2. From germline, CDR1 is SGHTA and CDR2 FQGTGA. There are 14 residues in the CDR3. J lost 13 bases, V lost 2 bases, and 10 bases had no gene match. CDR3 loop: CASSLERRAGVQFF. CDR3 bases: TGTGCCAGCAGCTTAGAGCGGCGAGCGGGAGTACAGTTCTTC.

V is TRBV4-3 and J is TRBJ1-2; D not certain. Germline V lookup: CDR1 LGHNA, CDR2 YSLEER. The CDR3 covers 15 residues. Trimming left V 0 bases short and J 6 bases short, with 14 bases between. The CDR3 loop is CASSQDGSSRDGYTF. The CDR3 DNA is TGCGCCAGCAGCCAAGATGGCTCGTCGAGGGATGGCTACACCTTC.

V is TRBV4-3 and J is TRBJ2-3; D possibly corresponds to TRBD2 (5 bases). The CDR3 covers 15 residues. Germline assignment: CDR1 LGHNA and CDR2 YSLEER. Trimming left V 2 bases short and J 5 bases short, with 14 bases between. The DNA of the CDR3 is TGCGCCAGCAGCCAACAGAGATACCGGGGAGATACGCAGTATTTT. Amino acids: CASSQQRYRGDTQYF.

The rearrangement links TRBV27 to TRBJ2-7, with 9 bases matching TRBD2. This CDR3 contains 16 residues. V shed 5 bases, J shed 4 bases, and the junction held 12 bases outside the gene matches. Germline lookup yields CDR1 MNHEY and CDR2 SMNVEV (reference sequence). This CDR3 is CASSARLAGAGYEQYF. The CDR3 DNA follows: TGTGCCAGCAGTGCCCGGTTAGCGGGAGCTGGGTACGAGCAGTACTTC.